These 5 T cell receptor beta chains came from one sample sequenced in a study of blood T cell repertoires in COVID-19. Clones were read by immunoSEQ multiplex PCR, and TCRdb kept only the in-frame ones, dropping some. Here the sample spans approximately 100,000 clones, about 75% being singletons. Sample: peripheral blood. Source of these receptors: a man older than 75 with acute or convalescent COVID-19.

This clone occurred a few times. The chain combines TRBV13 with TRBJ2-3; 11 bases map to TRBD2. This CDR3 has 16 amino acids. V was pared by 5 bases and J by 5 bases, with 9 bases of the junction left unmatched. Per the germline V gene, CDR1 is PRHDT and CDR2 is FYEKMQ (reference sequence). CDR3 nucleotides: TGTGCCAGCAGCCTGCTAGCGGGAGGTATGGGAGATACGCAGTATTTT. Encoded protein: CASSLLAGGMGDTQYF.

This clone occurred once. The rearrangement joins TRBV28 to TRBJ1-1; perhaps TRBD1 as D (6 bases). Germline values: CDR1 MDHEN, CDR2 SYDVKM. The V end lost 5 bases, the J end lost 11 bases, and 15 bases lay between the germline ends. This CDR3 contains 12 residues. For the CDR3, the DNA is TGTGCCAGCAGTCCAAGCAGGACAGTGGCTTTCTTT. It codes for CASSPSRTVAFF.

This clone was seen a handful of times. The V call is TRBV29-1, the J call TRBJ1-2, with 8 bases aligning to TRBD1. Germline CDR1 reads SQVTM; CDR2 reads ANQGSEA. CDR3 length: 13 residues. The V gene end was trimmed by 5 bases and the J gene end by 2 bases; junction bases not matched to a gene: 4. CDR3 bases: TGCAGCGTTACAGGGGGACGGAACTATGGCTACACCTTC. Its translation: CSVTGGRNYGYTF.

This clone has only a few counts. V is TRBV7-3 and J is TRBJ1-1; 7 bases match TRBD1. Trimming removed 8 bases from V and 4 bases from J; junction bases left unmatched: 13. The length of the CDR3 is 15 residues. The germline gives CDR1 SGHTA, CDR2 FQGTGA. DNA of the CDR3: TGTGCCAGCTCCCCGCCTAGAGGGGGCGGCACTGAAGCTTTCTTT. Residues: CASSPPRGGGTEAFF. The entire variable domain, with the rest obtained from reference TRBV7-3 and TRBJ1-1, is as follows: GAGVSQTPSNKVTEKGKYVELRCDPISGHTALYWYRQSLGQGPEFLIYFQGTGAADDSGLPNDRFFAVRPEGSVSTLKIQRTERGDSAVYLCASSPPRGGGTEAFFGQGTRLTVV.

V gene TRBV27 combines with J gene TRBJ2-7; the match to TRBD2 covers 10 bases. The CDR3 extends over 13 amino acids. Germline CDR1 is MNHEY and CDR2 is SMNVEV (reference sequence). CDR3 region: CASSPLAGVEQYF. Here the CDR3 DNA reads TGTGCTTCGTCCCCCCTAGCGGGAGTCGAGCAGTACTTC.